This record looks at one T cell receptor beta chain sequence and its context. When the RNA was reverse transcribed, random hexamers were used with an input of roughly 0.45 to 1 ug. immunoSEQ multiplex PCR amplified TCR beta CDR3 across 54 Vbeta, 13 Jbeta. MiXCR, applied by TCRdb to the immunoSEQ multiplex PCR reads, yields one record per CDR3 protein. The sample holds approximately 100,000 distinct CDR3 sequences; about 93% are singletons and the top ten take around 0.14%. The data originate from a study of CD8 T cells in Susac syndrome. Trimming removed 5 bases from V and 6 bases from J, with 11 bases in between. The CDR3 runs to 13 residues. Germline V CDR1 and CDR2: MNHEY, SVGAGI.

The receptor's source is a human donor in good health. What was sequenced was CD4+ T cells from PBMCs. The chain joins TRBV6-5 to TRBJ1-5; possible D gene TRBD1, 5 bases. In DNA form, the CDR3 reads TGTGCCAGCAGTGAGGGGTTGGGTCAGCCCCAGCATTTT. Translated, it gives CASSEGLGQPQHF.